The present entry profiles one TCR beta chain with its context. TCR beta VDJ and CDR3 profiles were obtained from a genomic DNA template. TCRdb itself ran the reads through MiXCR, one entry per CDR3 protein. Among over 35,000 distinct CDR3 sequences listed, around 63% were seen once. The V end was cut by 0 bases, the J end by 5 bases, with 19 bases between. The CDR3 totals 16 residues. CDR1 and CDR2 (germline): DFQATT, SNEGSKA (reference sequence). This entry comes from a study of CD8+CD57+ T cells in acquired aplastic anemia. Study-level information: Mean yield of DNA from sorted CD4+ and CD8+ cells was roughly 3.4 ug.

Sample: sorted CD4+, CD8+, or CD8+CD57+ T cells (not recorded which) from PBMCs. The TCR originated in a human donor in good health, serving as a control. The gene calls are TRBV20-1 and TRBJ2-5, with a tentative D call TRBD2 (7 bases). CDR3 residues: CSARDVGGGAGETQYF. CDR3 nucleotide sequence: TGCAGTGCTAGAGATGTAGGAGGGGGGGCCGGGGAGACCCAGTACTTC.